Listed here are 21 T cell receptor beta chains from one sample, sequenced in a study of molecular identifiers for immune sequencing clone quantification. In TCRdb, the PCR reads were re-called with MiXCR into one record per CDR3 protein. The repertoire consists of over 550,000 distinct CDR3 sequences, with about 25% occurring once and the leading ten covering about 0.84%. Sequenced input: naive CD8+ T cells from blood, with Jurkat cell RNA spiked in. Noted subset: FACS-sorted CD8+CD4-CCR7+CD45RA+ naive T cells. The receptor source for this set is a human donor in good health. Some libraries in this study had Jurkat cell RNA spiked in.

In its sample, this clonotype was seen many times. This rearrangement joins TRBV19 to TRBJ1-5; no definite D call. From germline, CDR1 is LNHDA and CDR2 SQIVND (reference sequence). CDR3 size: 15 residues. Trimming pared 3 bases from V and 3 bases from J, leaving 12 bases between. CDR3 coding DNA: TGTGCCAGTAGTATCCCTGCGGGCGACAATCAGCCCCAGCATTTT. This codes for CASSIPAGDNQPQHF.

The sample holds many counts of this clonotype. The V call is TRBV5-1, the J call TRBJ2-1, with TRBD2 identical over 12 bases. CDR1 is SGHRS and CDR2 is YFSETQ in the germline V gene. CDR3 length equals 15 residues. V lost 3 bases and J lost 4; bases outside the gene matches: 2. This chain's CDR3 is CASSSGLAGYNEQFF. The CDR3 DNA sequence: TGCGCCAGCAGCTCAGGACTAGCGGGGTACAATGAGCAGTTCTTC.

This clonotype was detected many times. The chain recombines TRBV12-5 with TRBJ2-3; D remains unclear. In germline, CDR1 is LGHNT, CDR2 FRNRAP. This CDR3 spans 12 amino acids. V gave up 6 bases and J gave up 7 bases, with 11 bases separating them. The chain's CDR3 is CASGGLPYTQYF. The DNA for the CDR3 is TGTGCTAGTGGGGGCTTGCCTTATACGCAGTATTTT.

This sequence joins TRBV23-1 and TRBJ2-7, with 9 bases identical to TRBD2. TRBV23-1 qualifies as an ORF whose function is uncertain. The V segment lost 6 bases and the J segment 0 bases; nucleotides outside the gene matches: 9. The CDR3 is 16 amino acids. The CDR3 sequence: CASRTKREALSYEQYF. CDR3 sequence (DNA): TGCGCCAGCAGAACAAAGCGGGAGGCCCTCTCCTACGAGCAGTACTTC.

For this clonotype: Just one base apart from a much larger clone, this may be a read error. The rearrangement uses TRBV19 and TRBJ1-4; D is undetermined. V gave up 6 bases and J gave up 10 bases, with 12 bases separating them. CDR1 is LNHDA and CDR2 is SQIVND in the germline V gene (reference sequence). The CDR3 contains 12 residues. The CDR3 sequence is CASSLSPGKLFF. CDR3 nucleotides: TGTGCCAGTAGCCTCAGCCCTGGAAAACTGTTTTTT.

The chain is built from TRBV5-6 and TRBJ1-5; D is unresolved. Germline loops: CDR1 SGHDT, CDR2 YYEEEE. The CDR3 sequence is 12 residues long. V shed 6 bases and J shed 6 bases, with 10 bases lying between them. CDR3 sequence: CASITNTQPQHF. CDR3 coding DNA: TGTGCCAGCATCACTAATACTCAGCCCCAGCATTTT.

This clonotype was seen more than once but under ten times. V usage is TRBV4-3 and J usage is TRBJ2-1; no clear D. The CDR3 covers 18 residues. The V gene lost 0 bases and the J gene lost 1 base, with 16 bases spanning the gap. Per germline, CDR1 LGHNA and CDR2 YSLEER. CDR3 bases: TGCGCCAGCAGCCAAGATTCAGGTATTGGTTTTTCCTACAATGAGCAGTTCTTC. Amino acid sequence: CASSQDSGIGFSYNEQFF.

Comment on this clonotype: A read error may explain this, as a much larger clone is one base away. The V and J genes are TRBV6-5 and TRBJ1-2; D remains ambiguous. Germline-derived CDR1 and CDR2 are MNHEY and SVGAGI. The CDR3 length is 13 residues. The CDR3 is CASSYAANYGHTF. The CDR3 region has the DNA TGTGCCAGCAGTTACGCCGCTAACTATGGCCACACCTTC.

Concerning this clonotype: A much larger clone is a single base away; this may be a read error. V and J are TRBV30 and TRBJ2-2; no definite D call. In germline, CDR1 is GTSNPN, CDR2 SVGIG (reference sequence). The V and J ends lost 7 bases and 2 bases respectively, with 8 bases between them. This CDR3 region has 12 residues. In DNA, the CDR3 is TGTGCCTACCGGCACAACACCGGGGAGCTGTTTTTT. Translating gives CAYRHNTGELFF.

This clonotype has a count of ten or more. This CDR3 reads CASSPYRGNTEAFF. As DNA, the CDR3 is TGTGCCAGCAGTCCATACAGGGGTAACACTGAAGCTTTCTTT. This chain links TRBV2 with TRBJ1-1; 7 positions agree with TRBD1. With V trimmed by 5 bases and J by 2 bases, 5 bases remained unmatched. Germline CDR1 is SNHLY and CDR2 is FYNNEI. The CDR3 covers 14 residues.

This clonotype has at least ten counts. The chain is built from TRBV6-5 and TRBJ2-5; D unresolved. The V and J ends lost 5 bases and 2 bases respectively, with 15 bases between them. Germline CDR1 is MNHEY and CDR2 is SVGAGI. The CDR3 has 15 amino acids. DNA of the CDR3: TGTGCCAGCAGTCGCCAATTCCCGGTGCAAGAGACCCAGTACTTC. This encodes CASSRQFPVQETQYF.

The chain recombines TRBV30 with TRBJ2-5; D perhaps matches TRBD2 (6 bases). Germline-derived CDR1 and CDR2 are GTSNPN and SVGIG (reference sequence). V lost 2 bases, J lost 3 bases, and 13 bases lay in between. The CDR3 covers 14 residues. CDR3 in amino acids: CAWSWTNGKETQYF. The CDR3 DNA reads TGTGCCTGGAGTTGGACTAACGGAAAAGAGACCCAGTACTTC.

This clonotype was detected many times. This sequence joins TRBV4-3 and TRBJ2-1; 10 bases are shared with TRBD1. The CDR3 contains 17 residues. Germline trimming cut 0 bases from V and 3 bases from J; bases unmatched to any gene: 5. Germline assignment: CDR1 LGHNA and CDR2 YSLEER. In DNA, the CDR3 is TGCGCCAGCAGCCAAGATATGGGACAGGGGTTCTACAATGAGCAGTTCTTC. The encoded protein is CASSQDMGQGFYNEQFF.

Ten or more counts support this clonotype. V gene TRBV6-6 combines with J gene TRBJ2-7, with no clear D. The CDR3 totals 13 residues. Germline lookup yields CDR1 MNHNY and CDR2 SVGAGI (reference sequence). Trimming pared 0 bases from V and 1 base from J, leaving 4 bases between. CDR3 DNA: TGTGCCAGCAGTTACTCATGGTCCTACGAGCAGTACTTC. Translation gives CASSYSWSYEQYF.

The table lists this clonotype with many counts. CDR3 residues: CASRGDRSSNTEAFF. In DNA form, the CDR3 reads TGTGCCAGCAGGGGGGATCGTTCCTCGAACACTGAAGCTTTCTTT. The V and J genes are TRBV12-3 or TRBV12-4 and TRBJ1-1; TRBD1 is a possible D gene (5 bases). Trimming shortened V by 6 bases and J by 1 base, and 15 bases separated the two germline ends. This CDR3 has 15 amino acids.

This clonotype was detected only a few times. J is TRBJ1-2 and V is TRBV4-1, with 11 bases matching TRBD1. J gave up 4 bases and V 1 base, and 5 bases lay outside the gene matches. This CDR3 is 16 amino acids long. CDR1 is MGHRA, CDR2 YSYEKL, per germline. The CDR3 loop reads CASSQGGGTGGYGYTF. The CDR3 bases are TGCGCCAGCAGCCAAGGTGGCGGGACAGGGGGCTATGGCTACACCTTC.

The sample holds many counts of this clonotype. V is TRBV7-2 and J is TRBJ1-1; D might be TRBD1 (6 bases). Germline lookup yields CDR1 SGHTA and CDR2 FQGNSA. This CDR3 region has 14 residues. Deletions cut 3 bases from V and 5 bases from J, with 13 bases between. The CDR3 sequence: CASSLGTGLTEAFF. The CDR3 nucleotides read TGTGCCAGCAGCTTGGGAACAGGGCTTACTGAAGCTTTCTTT.

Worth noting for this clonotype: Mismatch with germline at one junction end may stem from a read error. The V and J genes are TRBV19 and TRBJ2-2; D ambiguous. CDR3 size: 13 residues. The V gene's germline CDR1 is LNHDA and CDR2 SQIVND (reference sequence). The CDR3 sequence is CVSTESNTGELFF. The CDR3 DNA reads TGTGTCAGTACGGAATCGAACACCGGGGAGCTGTTTTTT.

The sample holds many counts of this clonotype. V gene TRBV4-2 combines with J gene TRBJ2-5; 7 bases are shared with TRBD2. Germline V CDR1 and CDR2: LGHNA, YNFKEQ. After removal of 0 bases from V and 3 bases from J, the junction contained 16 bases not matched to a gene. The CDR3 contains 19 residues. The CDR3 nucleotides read TGTGCCAGCAGCCAAGAGAGTGAAGGCGGGAGCATCCGGGAAGAGACCCAGTACTTC. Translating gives CASSQESEGGSIREETQYF.

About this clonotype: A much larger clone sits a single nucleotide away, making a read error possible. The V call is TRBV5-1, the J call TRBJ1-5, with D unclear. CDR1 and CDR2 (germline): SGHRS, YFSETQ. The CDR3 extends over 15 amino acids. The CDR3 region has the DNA TGCGCCAGCAGCTATGGGGTAAGCGGCAATCGGCCCCAGCATTTT. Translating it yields CASSYGVSGNRPQHF.

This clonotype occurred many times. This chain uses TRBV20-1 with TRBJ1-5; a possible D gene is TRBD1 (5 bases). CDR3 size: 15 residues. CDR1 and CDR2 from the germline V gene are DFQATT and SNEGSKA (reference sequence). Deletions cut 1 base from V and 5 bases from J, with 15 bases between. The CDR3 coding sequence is TGCAGTGCTAGAGGCATGGACATGATCGATCAGCCCCAGCATTTT. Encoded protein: CSARGMDMIDQPQHF.